This TCR beta chain came from a study of blood T cell repertoires in COVID-19. Original processing methods: Researchers report that nucleated cell counts were estimated from reference gene primer amplification. Only in-frame clones appear in the TCRdb table, and some are missing; sequencing was by immunoSEQ multiplex PCR. Clone size and V and J calls were adopted from that table, with D and trimming inferred from the DNA. The sample shows some 270,000 clones, about 87% of them seen only once. Cohorts were based on clinical histories the participants reported. People in the exposed group encountered a COVID-19 case within 2 weeks before entering the study. This clone appeared once. Sequenced sample: PBMCs or T cells enriched from blood (not recorded which). The TCR sequence derives from a middle-aged woman who had been exposed to COVID-19.

The chain's CDR3 is CASSLEGYGEQYF. The CDR3 nucleotides are TGTGCCAGCAGTTTGGAGGGGTATGGCGAGCAGTACTTC. The chain joins TRBV12-3 or TRBV12-4 to TRBJ2-7; the D gene is possibly TRBD2 (6 bases). CDR3 length: 13 amino acids. Trimming stripped 3 bases from V and 6 bases from J, with 12 bases between.